This T cell receptor beta chain is drawn from a study of blood T cells in healthy people across ages. The authors isolated at least 7 million PBMCs per sample. The authors extracted at least 5 micrograms of total RNA per sample. PCR was performed a second time for about 7 to 12 cycles using a sample-barcoded 5' primer and a J-beta primer mix. TCRdb itself ran the 5' RACE reads through MiXCR, one entry per CDR3 protein. Here the sample spans about a million distinct CDR3 sequences, roughly 51% being singletons. This clonotype was detected many times. Its antigen is undetermined. Overall study results and limits: Estimates of diversity drawn from one million T cells were considered underestimates. The recorded TCR beta diversity per million T cells decreased in a roughly linear manner with age.

There are 14 residues in the CDR3. The V end was cut by 4 bases, the J end by 2 bases, with 12 bases between. Germline assignment: CDR1 SGHAT and CDR2 FQNNGV. The chain uses TRBV11-2 and TRBJ2-7; weak D call: TRBD2 (5 bases). This TCR was sampled from an older woman in good health. The sequencing sample was made of blood. This CDR3 reads CASSSDGGTYEQYF. The CDR3 nucleotides are TGTGCCAGCAGCTCGGACGGAGGTACCTACGAGCAGTACTTC. The whole variable domain, remainder taken from reference TRBV11-2 and TRBJ2-7, is EAGVAQSPRYKIIEKRQSVAFWCNPISGHATLYWYQQILGQGPKLLIQFQNNGVVDDSQLPKDRFSAERLKGVDSTLKIQPAKLEDSAVYLCASSSDGGTYEQYFGPGTRLTVT.